This passage covers 27 T cell receptor beta chains from one sample sequenced in a study of blood T cell repertoires in COVID-19. The repertoire was sequenced with immunoSEQ multiplex PCR; TCRdb's copy has only in-frame clones and lacks some. In the table there are 200,000 to 300,000 clones, 70% to 90% of which are singletons. Material for sequencing was peripheral blood. All receptors derive from a young woman with acute or convalescent COVID-19.

This chain joins TRBV6-5 and TRBJ1-2; TRBD1 matches 8 bases. V gave up 6 bases and J gave up 7 bases; unmatched junction bases: 4. CDR3 size: 12 residues. From germline, CDR1 is MNHEY and CDR2 SVGAGI. The CDR3 protein is CASRQGAGGYTF. DNA of the CDR3: TGTGCCAGCAGGCAGGGGGCGGGTGGCTACACCTTC.

This chain uses TRBV25-1 with TRBJ2-1, with 10 nucleotides matching TRBD2. Looked up from germline, CDR1 is MGHDK and CDR2 is SYGVNS. There are 14 residues in the CDR3. With V trimmed by 4 bases and J by 5 bases, 2 bases remained unmatched. In nucleotides, the CDR3 is TGTGCCAGCAGTGTACTAGCGGGGAACAATGAGCAGTTCTTC. It specifies CASSVLAGNNEQFF. Full variable domain (rest looked up from reference TRBV25-1 and TRBJ2-1): EADIYQTPRYLVIGTGKKITLECSQTMGHDKMYWYQQDPGMELHLIHYSYGVNSTEKGDLSSESTVSRIRTEHFPLTLESARPSHTSQYLCASSVLAGNNEQFFGPGTRLTVL.

This chain joins TRBV15 and TRBJ2-7; TRBD2 matches 14 bases. Trimming removed 4 bases from V and 7 bases from J; junction bases left unmatched: 3. The CDR3 consists of 14 residues. Germline CDR1 is LNHNV and CDR2 is YYDKDF (reference sequence). The DNA of the CDR3 is TGTGCCACCAGCACCCGGACTAGCGGGAGGGAGCAGTACTTC. Amino acids: CATSTRTSGREQYF.

This chain uses TRBV6-2 or TRBV6-3 with TRBJ1-1, with TRBD1 as a possible D gene (5 bases). The germline V gene encodes CDR1 MNHEY and CDR2 SVGEGT. Trimming took 4 bases from V and 5 from J, leaving 14 bases between them. The CDR3 consists of 14 residues. The CDR3 nucleotides are TGTGCCAGCAGTTCCCAGGCAGGGTGGACTGAAGCTTTCTTT. Translating gives CASSSQAGWTEAFF.

V is TRBV18 and J is TRBJ2-1; D is possibly TRBD2 (6 bases). Between the trimmed V and J ends, which lost 3 bases and 5 bases, there was a span of 14 bases. The CDR3 contains 15 residues. The germline CDR1 and CDR2 sequences are KGHSH and LQKENI. As DNA, the CDR3 is TGTGCCAGCTCACCTTTCCCGGGAGTCAACAATGAGCAGTTCTTC. It codes for CASSPFPGVNNEQFF.

This clone was seen a few times. The J gene is TRBJ2-2, the V gene TRBV4-2; D possibly corresponds to TRBD1 (5 bases). CDR3 size: 15 residues. Germline V gene data show CDR1 as LGHNA and CDR2 as YNFKEQ. V lost 4 bases, J lost 2 bases, and 11 bases lay in between. The CDR3 protein is CASSREGENTGELFF. Here the CDR3 DNA reads TGTGCCAGCAGCCGCGAAGGGGAAAACACCGGGGAGCTGTTTTTT.

The CDR3 loop reads CASSYGLTGLTNEQFF. The CDR3 DNA reads as TGTGCCAGCAGTTATGGTCTGACGGGACTAACCAATGAGCAGTTCTTC. The chain joins TRBV6-2 or TRBV6-3 to TRBJ2-1; TRBD2 agrees at 7 bases. V shed 3 bases, J shed 6 bases, and the junction held 11 bases outside the gene matches. CDR3 size: 16 residues. CDR1 MNHEY and CDR2 SVGEGT come from the germline V gene.

This chain connects TRBV10-3 to TRBJ2-1; 7 nucleotides line up with TRBD2. With V trimmed by 0 bases and J by 3 bases, 8 bases remained unmatched. CDR3 length: 17 amino acids. Germline V gene lookup returns CDR1 ENHRY and CDR2 SYGVKD. CDR3 bases: TGTGCCATCAGTGAGTCGAAACGCGGGAGTCTCTACAATGAGCAGTTCTTC. Translated, it gives CAISESKRGSLYNEQFF.

The chain is built from TRBV25-1 and TRBJ1-1; no definite D call. The CDR3 has 14 residues. From germline, CDR1 is MGHDK and CDR2 SYGVNS. The V end was cut by 4 bases, the J end by 0 bases, with 9 bases between. CDR3 protein: CASSGSGLNTEAFF. The DNA of the CDR3 is TGTGCCAGCAGTGGTTCTGGGCTGAACACTGAAGCTTTCTTT.

The V call is TRBV25-1, the J call TRBJ1-6; TRBD1 agrees at 11 bases. Per germline, CDR1 MGHDK and CDR2 SYGVNS. CDR3 length equals 16 residues. The V segment lost 4 bases and the J segment 10 bases; nucleotides outside the gene matches: 9. The DNA for the CDR3 is TGTGCCAGCAGTGGGACCGGGACAGGGGGTAGGTCACCCCTCCACTTT. Protein: CASSGTGTGGRSPLHF.

The chain joins TRBV5-3 to TRBJ1-1; 9 nucleotides match TRBD1. TRBV5-3 is recorded as an ORF, its role being uncertain. J gave up 3 bases and V 3 bases, and 12 bases lay outside the gene matches. The CDR3 has 17 residues. DNA of the CDR3: TGTGCCAGAAGCTGGCCCGGGACAGGGAGTAGTGACACTGAAGCTTTCTTT. Amino acids: CARSWPGTGSSDTEAFF.

This chain links TRBV5-6 with TRBJ1-1; 8 positions agree with TRBD1. CDR1 and CDR2 (germline): SGHDT, YYEEEE. V was pared by 6 bases and J by 4 bases, with 8 bases of the junction left unmatched. The CDR3 consists of 14 residues. In DNA form, the CDR3 reads TGTGCCAGCATCAGGGGGCCGTGGGTCACTGAAGCTTTCTTT. Protein: CASIRGPWVTEAFF.

This clone occurred once. The CDR3 DNA is TGTGCCAGCAGCCGTGGTGCGGGAGAAGGAACGGTTAAAAACATTCAGTACTTC. Amino acid sequence: CASSRGAGEGTVKNIQYF. The chain employs TRBV5-6 and TRBJ2-4, with 7 bases identical to TRBD2. CDR3 length equals 18 residues. The ends lost 4 bases at V and 4 bases at J; junction bases unmatched: 17. Germline loops: CDR1 SGHDT, CDR2 YYEEEE. The full variable domain, its missing parts supplied by reference TRBV5-6 and TRBJ2-4, is DAGVTQSPTHLIKTRGQQVTLRCSPKSGHDTVSWYQQALGQGPQFIFQYYEEEERQRGNFPDRFSGHQFPNYSSELNVNALLLGDSALYLCASSRGAGEGTVKNIQYFGAGTRLSVL.

Comment on this clone: This same CDR3 is encoded by further DNA sequences in the sample. This sequence joins TRBV6-5 and TRBJ2-2; weak D call: TRBD2 (7 bases). CDR3 length equals 14 residues. V gave up 8 bases and J gave up 3 bases, with 13 bases separating them. Germline values: CDR1 MNHEY, CDR2 SVGAGI. Here the CDR3 reads CASRGEGDTGELFF. In DNA, the CDR3 is TGTGCCAGCCGGGGGGAGGGGGACACCGGGGAGCTGTTTTTT.

This clone was picked up one time. The V and J genes are TRBV14 and TRBJ2-1, with 8 positions matching TRBD1. J gave up 2 bases and V 3 bases, and 9 bases lay outside the gene matches. The CDR3 covers 17 residues. Looked up from germline, CDR1 is SGHDN and CDR2 is FVKESK. The chain's CDR3 is CASSHIPTGDPYNEQFF. CDR3 in DNA: TGTGCCAGCAGCCACATACCGACAGGGGACCCCTACAATGAGCAGTTCTTC.

In its sample, this clone was seen once. J is TRBJ2-1 and V is TRBV4-2, with TRBD2 identical over 11 bases. In germline, CDR1 is LGHNA, CDR2 YNFKEQ. The CDR3 extends over 16 amino acids. V trimming: 3 bases; J trimming: 6 bases; junction bases outside the gene matches: 7. The CDR3 loop reads CASSHVLAGVLNEQFF. The CDR3 DNA follows: TGTGCCAGCAGCCACGTACTAGCGGGAGTTCTCAATGAGCAGTTCTTC.

The J gene is TRBJ2-1, the V gene TRBV6-5; TRBD1 is a possible D gene (8 bases). From germline, CDR1 is MNHEY and CDR2 SVGAGI. The CDR3 runs 15 residues. The V and J ends lost 6 bases and 10 bases respectively, with 22 bases between them. The CDR3 is CASSQQGGGLREQFF. The CDR3 coding sequence is TGTGCCAGCAGCCAACAGGGGGGAGGGCTTAGAGAGCAGTTCTTC.

The chain links TRBV9 to TRBJ1-2; D may be TRBD1 (5 bases). The CDR3 contains 14 residues. Trimming cost V 3 bases and J 4 bases, with 13 bases left between them. Germline V gene lookup returns CDR1 SGDLS and CDR2 YYNGEE. The CDR3: CASSAHGGVYGYTF. CDR3 bases: TGTGCCAGCAGCGCACACGGGGGAGTCTATGGCTACACCTTC. Supplemented by reference TRBV9 and TRBJ1-2, the full variable domain reads DSGVTQTPKHLITATGQRVTLRCSPRSGDLSVYWYQQSLDQGLQFLIQYYNGEERAKGNILERFSAQQFPDLHSELNLSSLELGDSALYFCASSAHGGVYGYTFGSGTRLTVV.

In this sample, this clone turned up a few times. J is TRBJ1-5 and V is TRBV9; D gene unclear. V lost 2 bases and J lost 0, with 18 bases in between. The length of the CDR3 is 18 residues. CDR1 is SGDLS and CDR2 is YYNGEE in the germline V gene. This CDR3 is CASSVNWRLDYSNQPQHF. The CDR3 bases are TGTGCCAGCAGCGTGAATTGGAGGCTAGACTATAGCAATCAGCCCCAGCATTTT.

This sequence joins TRBV2 and TRBJ1-3, with a weak D call TRBD1 (5 bases). Germline V gene data show CDR1 as SNHLY and CDR2 as FYNNEI. V lost 6 bases and J 9 bases, leaving 18 bases between the germline ends. This CDR3 contains 14 residues. DNA of the CDR3: TGTGCCAGCAGCCCTGTGGGGTCCGGGGGCACCATATATTTT. This sequence encodes CASSPVGSGGTIYF.

The rearrangement links TRBV5-4 to TRBJ2-5; 8 bases agree with TRBD1. Germline V gene sequence: CDR1 SGHNT, CDR2 YYREEE (reference sequence). CDR3 size: 14 residues. With 2 bases clipped from V and 5 bases from J, the junction kept 5 bases outside the gene matches. CDR3: CASSFQGAWETQYF. The CDR3 bases are TGTGCCAGCAGCTTTCAGGGGGCATGGGAGACCCAGTACTTC. The whole variable domain, filled in from reference TRBV5-4 and TRBJ2-5, reads ETGVTQSPTHLIKTRGQQVTLRCSSQSGHNTVSWYQQALGQGPQFIFQYYREEENGRGNFPPRFSGLQFPNYSSELNVNALELDDSALYLCASSFQGAWETQYFGPGTRLLVL.

The rearrangement uses TRBV11-3 and TRBJ1-1, with 9 bases lining up with TRBD1. CDR1 and CDR2 from the germline V gene are SGHNT and YENEEA. V was clipped by 7 bases and J by 5 bases; unmatched bases: 8. The CDR3 is 14 residues long. Here the CDR3 reads CASKPGQGGTEAFF. The DNA of the CDR3 is TGTGCCAGCAAACCGGGACAGGGAGGGACTGAAGCTTTCTTT.

A single count supports this clone. CDR3 region: CASSFLGTTNEKLFF. In DNA, the CDR3 is TGTGCCAGCAGCTTTCTAGGAACTACTAATGAAAAACTGTTTTTT. The genes are TRBV11-2 and TRBJ1-4; no clear D gene. The germline V and J ends were trimmed by 3 bases and 2 bases, with 10 bases remaining between them. Looked up from germline, CDR1 is SGHAT and CDR2 is FQNNGV. The CDR3 runs to 15 residues.

The chain is built from TRBV5-5 and TRBJ2-3, with TRBD2 matching over 8 bases. CDR3 length: 18 residues. The germline gives CDR1 SGHKS, CDR2 YYEKEE (reference sequence). Losses at the gene ends were 4 bases for V and 0 bases for J; bases not matched to a gene: 13. The CDR3 coding sequence is TGTGCCAGCAGCCCCGGAGCGGGAGAGCGGGGCAGCACAGATACGCAGTATTTT. The encoded protein is CASSPGAGERGSTDTQYF.

This sequence joins TRBV19 and TRBJ2-7; 13 bases map to TRBD2. The CDR3 runs 15 residues. V trimming: 3 bases; J trimming: 4 bases; junction bases outside the gene matches: 3. Looked up from germline, CDR1 is LNHDA and CDR2 is SQIVND (reference sequence). CDR3 protein: CASSMGLAGRYEQYF. CDR3 bases: TGTGCCAGTAGTATGGGACTAGCGGGGAGATACGAGCAGTACTTC.

The rearrangement joins TRBV2 to TRBJ2-3, with 8 bases identical to TRBD1. The CDR3 spans 16 residues. J gave up 5 bases and V 1 base, and 8 bases lay outside the gene matches. The germline gives CDR1 SNHLY, CDR2 FYNNEI. The CDR3 coding sequence is TGTGCCAGCAGTGAAGACCAGGGGGCATATGGAGATACGCAGTATTTT. Translated: CASSEDQGAYGDTQYF.

This chain uses TRBV7-3 with TRBJ2-2; D might be TRBD2 (5 bases). V lost 2 bases and J 5 bases, leaving 9 bases between the germline ends. The CDR3 spans 14 residues. Per germline, CDR1 SGHTA and CDR2 FQGTGA. CDR3 nucleotide sequence: TGTGCCAGCAGCTTAGCGGTAGCGACCGGGGAGCTGTTTTTT. It yields the protein CASSLAVATGELFF.